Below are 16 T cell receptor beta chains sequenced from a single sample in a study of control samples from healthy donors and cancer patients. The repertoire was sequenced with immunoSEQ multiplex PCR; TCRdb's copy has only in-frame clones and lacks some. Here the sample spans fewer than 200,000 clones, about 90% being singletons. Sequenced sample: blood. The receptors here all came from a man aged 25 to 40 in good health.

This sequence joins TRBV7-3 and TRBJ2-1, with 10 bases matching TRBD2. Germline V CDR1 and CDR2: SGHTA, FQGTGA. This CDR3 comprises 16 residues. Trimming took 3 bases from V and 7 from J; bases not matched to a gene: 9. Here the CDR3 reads CASSFAGTSARNEQFF. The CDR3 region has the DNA TGTGCCAGCAGCTTTGCCGGGACTAGCGCCCGTAATGAGCAGTTCTTC.

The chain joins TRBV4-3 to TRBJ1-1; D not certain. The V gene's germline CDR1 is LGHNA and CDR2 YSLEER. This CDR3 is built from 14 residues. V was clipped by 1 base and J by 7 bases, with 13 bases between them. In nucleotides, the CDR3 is TGCGCCAGCAGCCAAGGAGGTGAGCGGCTTGAAGCTTTCTTT. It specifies CASSQGGERLEAFF.

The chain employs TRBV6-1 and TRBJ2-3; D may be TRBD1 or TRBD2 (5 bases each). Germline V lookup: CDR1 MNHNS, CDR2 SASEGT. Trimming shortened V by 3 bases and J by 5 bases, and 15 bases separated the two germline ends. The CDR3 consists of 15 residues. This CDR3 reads CASSEAGVRGDTQYF. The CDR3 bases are TGTGCCAGCAGTGAGGCAGGCGTGAGGGGAGATACGCAGTATTTT.

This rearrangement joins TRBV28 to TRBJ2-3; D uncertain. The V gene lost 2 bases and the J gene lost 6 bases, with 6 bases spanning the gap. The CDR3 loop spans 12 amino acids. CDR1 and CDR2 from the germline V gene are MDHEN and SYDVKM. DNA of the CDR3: TGTGCCAGCAGTTTAACGAGGGATACGCAGTATTTT. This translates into CASSLTRDTQYF.

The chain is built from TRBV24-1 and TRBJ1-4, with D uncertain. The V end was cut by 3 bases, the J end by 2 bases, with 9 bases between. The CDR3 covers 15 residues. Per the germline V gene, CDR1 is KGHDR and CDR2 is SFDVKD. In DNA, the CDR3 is TGTGCCACCAGTGATGGACGGAGGACTAATGAAAAACTGTTTTTT. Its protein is CATSDGRRTNEKLFF.

CDR3 in DNA: TGCAGCGTTGAAGAAGCAGGACCGAACACTGAAGCTTTCTTT. It is translated as CSVEEAGPNTEAFF. This sequence joins TRBV29-1 and TRBJ1-1; D gene unclear. The CDR3 is 14 amino acids. The germline V gene encodes CDR1 SQVTM and CDR2 ANQGSEA. V lost 0 bases to trimming and J lost 1 base, with 9 bases between them.

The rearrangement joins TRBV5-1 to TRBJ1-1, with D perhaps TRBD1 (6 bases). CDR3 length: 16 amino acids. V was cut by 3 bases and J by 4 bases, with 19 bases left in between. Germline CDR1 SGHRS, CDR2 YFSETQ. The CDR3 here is CASSSTLTGKSTEAFF. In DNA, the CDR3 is TGCGCCAGCAGCTCGACCCTAACAGGGAAGAGCACTGAAGCTTTCTTT.

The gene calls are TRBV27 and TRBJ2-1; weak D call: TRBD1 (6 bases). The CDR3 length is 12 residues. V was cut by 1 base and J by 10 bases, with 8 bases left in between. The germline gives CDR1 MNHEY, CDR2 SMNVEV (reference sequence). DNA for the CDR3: TGTGCCAGCAGTTTATACACAGGGGAGCAGTTCTTC. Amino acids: CASSLYTGEQFF.

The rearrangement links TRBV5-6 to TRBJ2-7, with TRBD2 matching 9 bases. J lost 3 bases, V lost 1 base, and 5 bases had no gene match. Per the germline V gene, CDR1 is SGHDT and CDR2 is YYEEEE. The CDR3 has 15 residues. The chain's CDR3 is CASSLSSGGFYEQYF. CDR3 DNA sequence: TGTGCCAGCAGCTTGAGTAGCGGGGGTTTCTACGAGCAGTACTTC. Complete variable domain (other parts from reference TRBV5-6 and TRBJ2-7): DAGVTQSPTHLIKTRGQQVTLRCSPKSGHDTVSWYQQALGQGPQFIFQYYEEEERQRGNFPDRFSGHQFPNYSSELNVNALLLGDSALYLCASSLSSGGFYEQYFGPGTRLTVT.

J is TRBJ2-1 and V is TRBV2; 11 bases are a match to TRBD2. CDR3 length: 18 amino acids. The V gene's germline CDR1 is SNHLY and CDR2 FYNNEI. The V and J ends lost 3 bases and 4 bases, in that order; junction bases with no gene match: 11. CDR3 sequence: CASSDQTGLAESYNEQFF. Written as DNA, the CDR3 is TGTGCCAGCAGTGACCAAACGGGACTAGCGGAAAGTTACAATGAGCAGTTCTTC.

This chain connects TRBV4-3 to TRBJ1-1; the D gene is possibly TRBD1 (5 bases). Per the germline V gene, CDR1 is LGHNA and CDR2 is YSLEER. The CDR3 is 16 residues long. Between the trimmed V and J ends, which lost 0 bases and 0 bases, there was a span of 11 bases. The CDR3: CASSQDWRGLNTEAFF. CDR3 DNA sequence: TGCGCCAGCAGCCAAGATTGGAGGGGCCTGAACACTGAAGCTTTCTTT.

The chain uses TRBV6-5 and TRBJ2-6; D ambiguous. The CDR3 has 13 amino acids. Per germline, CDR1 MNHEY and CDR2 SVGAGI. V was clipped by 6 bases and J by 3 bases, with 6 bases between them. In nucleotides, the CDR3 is TGTGCCAGCAGCTTGAATGGGGCCAACGTCCTGACTTTC. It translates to CASSLNGANVLTF.

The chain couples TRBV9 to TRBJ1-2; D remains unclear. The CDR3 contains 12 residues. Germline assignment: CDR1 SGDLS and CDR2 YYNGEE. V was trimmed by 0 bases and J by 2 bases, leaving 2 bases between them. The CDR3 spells CASSVVNYGYTF. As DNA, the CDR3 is TGTGCCAGCAGCGTAGTAAACTATGGCTACACCTTC.

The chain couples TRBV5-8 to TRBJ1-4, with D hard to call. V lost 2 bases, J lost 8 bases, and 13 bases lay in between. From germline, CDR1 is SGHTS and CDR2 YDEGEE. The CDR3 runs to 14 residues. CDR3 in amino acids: CASSLRGGLEKLFF. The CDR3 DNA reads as TGTGCCAGCAGCTTACGGGGAGGGTTGGAAAAACTGTTTTTT.

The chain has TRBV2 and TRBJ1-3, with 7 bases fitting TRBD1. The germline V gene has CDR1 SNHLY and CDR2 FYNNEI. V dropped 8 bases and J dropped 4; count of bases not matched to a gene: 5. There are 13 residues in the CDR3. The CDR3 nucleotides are TGTGCCAGCCTACAGGGGCACGGAAACACCATATATTTT. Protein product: CASLQGHGNTIYF.

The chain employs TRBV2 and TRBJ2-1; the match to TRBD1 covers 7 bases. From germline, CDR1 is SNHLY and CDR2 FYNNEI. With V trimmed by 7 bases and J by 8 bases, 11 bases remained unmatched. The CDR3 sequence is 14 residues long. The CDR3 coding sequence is TGTGCCAGCATCCTGAGACAGGGCGGAGATGAGCAGTTCTTC. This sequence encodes CASILRQGGDEQFF.